This TCR beta chain appears in the sequencing data of a study of CD8 T cells in ankylosing spondylitis. Study-wide findings and caveats: Significantly higher representation of disease-linked clones was reported for matched ankylosing spondylitis synovial fluid.

A quantitative 5'-RACE method, one with molecular barcodes, was used to make TCR beta libraries. TCRdb analysed the 5' RACE reads with MiXCR anew, one entry per CDR3 protein. The sample includes 200,000 to 300,000 distinct CDR3 sequences, under 30% of them seen just once. At least ten counts were recorded for this clonotype. No antigen is known for it. J gave up 5 bases and V 6 bases, and 10 bases lay outside the gene matches. This CDR3 is built from 17 residues. CDR1 and CDR2 (germline): MNHEY, SVGAGI. This rearrangement joins TRBV6-5 to TRBJ2-7, with 16 bases fitting TRBD2. The sequence came from a male donor with ankylosing spondylitis or in good health (not recorded which). The sample consisted of blood, either unsorted or a sorted T cell fraction (not recorded which). The CDR3 is CASSLTGLAGGYHEQYF. CDR3 DNA: TGTGCCAGCAGCTTAACGGGACTAGCGGGGGGGTATCACGAGCAGTACTTC.